The 11 T cell receptor beta chains below were found in one sample sequenced in a study of Graves' ophthalmopathy and Graves' hyperthyroidism. RNA transcripts provided the template for amplifying TCR beta CDR3 regions. The library came from an HTBI-primed first-round RT-PCR and a second-round multiplex PCR. TCRdb used MiXCR to reprocess the multiplex PCR reads, holding one entry per CDR3 protein. The table has about 200,000 distinct CDR3 sequences, roughly 29% seen once; the top ten hold around 10%. Sequencing input: peripheral blood. Receptor source: a man aged 50 to 59 with Graves' ophthalmopathy.

This clonotype has ten or more counts. This rearrangement joins TRBV11-2 to TRBJ2-7; weak D call: TRBD2 (5 bases). The V gene's germline CDR1 is SGHAT and CDR2 FQNNGV. The CDR3 length is 12 residues. The V end was cut by 6 bases, the J end by 9 bases, with 15 bases between. In DNA form, the CDR3 reads TGTGCCAGCAGTCCTGGTGTAGAGGGGCAGTACTTC. Translating gives CASSPGVEGQYF. The full variable domain, rest sourced from reference TRBV11-2 and TRBJ2-7, is EAGVAQSPRYKIIEKRQSVAFWCNPISGHATLYWYQQILGQGPKLLIQFQNNGVVDDSQLPKDRFSAERLKGVDSTLKIQPAKLEDSAVYLCASSPGVEGQYFGPGTRLTVT.

This clonotype has a count of ten or more. This chain uses TRBV2 with TRBJ1-1, with TRBD1 matching over 8 bases. Per the germline V gene, CDR1 is SNHLY and CDR2 is FYNNEI. The CDR3 covers 15 residues. With V trimmed by 0 bases and J by 3 bases, 3 bases remained unmatched. CDR3 nucleotides: TGTGCCAGCAGTGAAGCGCAGGGGGCGGACACTGAAGCTTTCTTT. This sequence encodes CASSEAQGADTEAFF.

This clonotype was seen a handful of times. The chain recombines TRBV6-1 with TRBJ1-6; D may be TRBD1 (5 bases). The CDR3 contains 14 residues. V lost 4 bases to trimming and J lost 3 bases, with 7 bases between them. Germline V gene data show CDR1 as MNHNS and CDR2 as SASEGT. In DNA, the CDR3 is TGTGCCAGCAGTGGACAGTACTATAATTCACCCCTCCACTTT. Encoded protein: CASSGQYYNSPLHF.

In its sample, this clonotype was seen many times. V usage is TRBV7-2 and J usage is TRBJ2-7; D call uncertain. Trimming took 1 base from V and 3 from J, leaving 13 bases between them. This CDR3 contains 15 residues. Germline CDR1 SGHTA, CDR2 FQGNSA. The CDR3 loop reads CASSLDRVLFYEQYF. As DNA, the CDR3 is TGTGCCAGCAGCTTAGATCGGGTTCTCTTCTACGAGCAGTACTTC.

This clonotype was detected ten times or more. The rearrangement joins TRBV24-1 to TRBJ1-1; D gene uncertain. CDR3 length: 11 residues. V was cut by 7 bases and J by 2 bases, with 4 bases left in between. Germline CDR1 is KGHDR and CDR2 is SFDVKD. The CDR3 DNA reads as TGTGCCACCAGATCAAACACTGAAGCTTTCTTT. Its protein is CATRSNTEAFF.

This clonotype was picked up many times. The chain couples TRBV4-1 to TRBJ2-5, with 11 positions matching TRBD2. The CDR3 is 17 amino acids. Germline V gene lookup returns CDR1 MGHRA and CDR2 YSYEKL. V lost 0 bases to trimming and J lost 5 bases; unmatched junction nucleotides: 8. This CDR3 reads CASSQDLAGGLMETQYF. DNA of the CDR3: TGCGCCAGCAGCCAAGATTTAGCGGGAGGGTTAATGGAGACCCAGTACTTC.

This clonotype was seen at least ten times. This chain connects TRBV27 to TRBJ1-3; TRBD1 aligns across 9 bases. Looked up from germline, CDR1 is MNHEY and CDR2 is SMNVEV (reference sequence). Trimming took 6 bases from V and 0 from J; bases not matched to a gene: 6. This CDR3 is 16 amino acids long. The CDR3 region has the DNA TGTGCCAGCAGGCGGACAGGGGTTATCTCTGGAAACACCATATATTTT. Its protein product is CASRRTGVISGNTIYF.

This clonotype occurred many times. V gene TRBV6-6 combines with J gene TRBJ2-2; 11 nucleotides line up with TRBD2. This CDR3 comprises 17 residues. The junction had 10 bases not matched to a gene; V was cut back by 2 bases and J by 8 bases. Germline V gene lookup returns CDR1 MNHNY and CDR2 SVGAGI (reference sequence). This chain's CDR3 is CASSYLSETSGSGELFF. The CDR3 DNA sequence: TGTGCCAGCAGTTACCTGTCCGAAACTAGCGGGAGTGGGGAGCTGTTTTTT.

CDR3 nucleotide sequence: TGTGCCAGCAGTTTAGAGTTCGGGTCAGCTAACTATGGCTACACCTTC. Amino acid sequence: CASSLEFGSANYGYTF. The chain recombines TRBV12-3 or TRBV12-4 with TRBJ1-2; D unresolved. There are 16 residues in the CDR3. The V gene lost 1 base and the J gene lost 0 bases, with 12 bases spanning the gap.

This clonotype was counted many times. V usage is TRBV19 and J usage is TRBJ2-5; 8 bases are shared with TRBD2. Germline V CDR1 and CDR2: LNHDA, SQIVND (reference sequence). V shed 4 bases and J 4 bases; nucleotides not matched to a gene: 11. The CDR3 has 16 residues. In DNA form, the CDR3 reads TGTGCCAGTAGTAACCCGGGAGGGCCGAGGGGAGAGACCCAGTACTTC. This sequence encodes CASSNPGGPRGETQYF.

At least ten counts were recorded for this clonotype. The V and J genes are TRBV24-1 and TRBJ1-2, with a tentative D call TRBD1 (5 bases). The V end was cut by 6 bases, the J end by 1 base, with 11 bases between. The CDR3 covers 14 residues. CDR1 is KGHDR, CDR2 SFDVKD, per germline. The CDR3 sequence: CATSLDGGNYGYTF. The CDR3 coding sequence is TGTGCCACCAGTTTGGACGGGGGTAACTATGGCTACACCTTC.